This TCR beta chain was sequenced for a study of blood T cell repertoires in COVID-19. Study context: The analysed material was cDNA or gDNA that came from T cells, B-cell-depleted T cells, or PBMCs.

TCRdb keeps only in-frame clones here, not all; method: immunoSEQ multiplex PCR. The sample lists tens of thousands of clones, more than 85% occurring once. Trimming shortened V by 3 bases and J by 1 base, and 9 bases separated the two germline ends. This CDR3 has 15 amino acids. CDR1 SGHAT and CDR2 FQNNGV come from the germline V gene. This receptor was taken from a human donor in a cohort sampled during active COVID-19. This rearrangement joins TRBV11-2 to TRBJ1-4; perhaps TRBD1 as D (6 bases). Sequenced input: peripheral blood. DNA for the CDR3: TGTGCCAGCAGCTTGGGGGGGCTAACTAATGAAAAACTGTTTTTT. This encodes CASSLGGLTNEKLFF.